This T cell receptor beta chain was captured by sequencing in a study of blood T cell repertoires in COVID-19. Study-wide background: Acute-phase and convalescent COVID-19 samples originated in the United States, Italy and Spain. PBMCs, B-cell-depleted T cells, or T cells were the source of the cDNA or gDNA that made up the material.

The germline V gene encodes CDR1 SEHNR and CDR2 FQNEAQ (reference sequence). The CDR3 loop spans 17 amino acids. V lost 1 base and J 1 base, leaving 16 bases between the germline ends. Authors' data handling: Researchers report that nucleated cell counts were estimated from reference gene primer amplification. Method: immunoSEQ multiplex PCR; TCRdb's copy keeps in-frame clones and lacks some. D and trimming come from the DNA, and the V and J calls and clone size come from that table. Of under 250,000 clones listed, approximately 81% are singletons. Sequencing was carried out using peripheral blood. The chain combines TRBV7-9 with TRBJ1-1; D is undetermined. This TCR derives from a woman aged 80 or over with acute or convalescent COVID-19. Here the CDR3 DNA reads TGTGCCAGCAGCTTAGGACGAGGGTGGGAGGGGAACACTGAAGCTTTCTTT. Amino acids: CASSLGRGWEGNTEAFF.